These 6 T cell receptor beta chains were sequenced from one sample in a study of naive and memory T cell subsets. The beta constant-region primer was an equimolar mix of two oligonucleotides covering TRBC1 and TRBC2. TCRdb re-derived calls from the UMI-ligation and nested PCR reads in MiXCR, one entry per CDR3 protein. The sample lists tens of thousands of distinct CDR3 sequences, around 12% occurring once. Sequenced material: central memory CD4+ T cells from blood. These receptors all stem from a human donor in good health.

This clonotype has more than one count but fewer than ten. V and J are TRBV7-9 and TRBJ1-6; D is ambiguous. This CDR3 has 15 residues. V was shortened by 4 bases and J by 7 bases, with 14 bases between the two germline ends. Per the germline V gene, CDR1 is SEHNR and CDR2 is FQNEAQ (reference sequence). The CDR3 protein is CASSSRPTGNSPLHF. The DNA for the CDR3 is TGTGCCAGCAGCTCCCGACCAACGGGGAATTCACCCCTCCACTTT.

The chain recombines TRBV2 with TRBJ1-5; 7 bases are a match to TRBD1. This CDR3 spans 14 amino acids. V gave up 6 bases and J gave up 4 bases; unmatched junction bases: 6. CDR1 is SNHLY, CDR2 FYNNEI, per germline. CDR3 in DNA: TGTGCCAGCAGGCGGGACAGCCTAAATCAGCCCCAGCATTTT. Its protein is CASRRDSLNQPQHF.

The rearrangement links TRBV7-9 to TRBJ2-1; D gene unclear. Trimming stripped 3 bases from V and 5 bases from J, with 2 bases between. Germline CDR1 is SEHNR and CDR2 is FQNEAQ (reference sequence). The CDR3 is 11 residues long. The CDR3, as DNA: TGTGCCAGCAGCTTGAACAATGAGCAGTTCTTC. It yields the protein CASSLNNEQFF.

The rearrangement joins TRBV20-1 to TRBJ2-5; 7 nucleotides line up with TRBD2. Germline V gives CDR1 DFQATT, CDR2 SNEGSKA (reference sequence). V shed 0 bases, J shed 3 bases, and the junction held 7 bases outside the gene matches. This CDR3 comprises 15 residues. For the CDR3, the DNA is TGCAGTGCTAGAGATGCGGGAGTCGGAAAAGAGACCCAGTACTTC. This translates into CSARDAGVGKETQYF.

Within the sample, this clonotype is medium-sized. This chain links TRBV5-4 with TRBJ2-7, with D maybe TRBD2 (6 bases). This CDR3 contains 15 residues. With 2 bases removed from V and 1 base from J, the gap between germline ends came to 13 bases. Looked up from germline, CDR1 is SGHNT and CDR2 is YYREEE (reference sequence). The CDR3 sequence is CASSLAGTVSYEQYF. The DNA for the CDR3 is TGTGCCAGCAGCTTAGCAGGGACTGTATCCTACGAGCAGTACTTC.

This chain uses TRBV6-6 with TRBJ1-1; D unresolved. Trimming shortened V by 0 bases and J by 1 base, and 6 bases separated the two germline ends. The CDR3 runs to 14 residues. The germline V gene has CDR1 MNHNY and CDR2 SVGAGI (reference sequence). In DNA, the CDR3 is TGTGCCAGCAGTTACTCAACCAAGAACACTGAAGCTTTCTTT. Protein sequence: CASSYSTKNTEAFF.